Listed below are T cell receptor beta chains from one sample, sequenced in a study of blood T cells in healthy people across ages. TCRdb reprocessed the 5' RACE reads via MiXCR and lists one record per CDR3 protein. The sample includes just under 750,000 distinct CDR3 sequences, around a fifth of them seen just once. The specimen sequenced was blood. The receptors originated from a man aged 65-85 years in good health. The CDR3 runs from the conserved cysteine through the conserved F or W. The D gene is left open where the match is weak. Size is stated for part of the rows, as once, few or many counts, or as a class when the clone is expanded.

J | V | size | length | D | DNA | CDR3
TRBJ1-4 | TRBV6-5 | many | 13 | . | TGTGCCAGCAGGGGATCCACTAATGAAAAACTGTTTTTT | CASRGSTNEKLFF
TRBJ1-1 | TRBV12-3/TRBV12-4 | . | 13 | . | TGTGCCAGCATCTTGGTGACGAACACTGAAGCTTTCTTT | CASILVTNTEAFF
TRBJ2-2 | TRBV9 | . | 13 | . | TGTGCCAGCAGCGTAGTGTCCGGCGGGGAGCTGTTTTTT | CASSVVSGGELFF
TRBJ2-2 | TRBV28 | many | 15 | . | TGTGCCAGCAGGCGTGAAGAGGGCTGGGGCGGGGAGCTGTTTTTT | CASRREEGWGGELFF
TRBJ2-2 | TRBV7-8 | . | 15 | . | TGTGCCAGCAGCTTAGGACAGCAATCCAGAAGGGAGCTGTTTTTT | CASSLGQQSRRELFF
TRBJ2-1 | TRBV6-6 | . | 14 | TRBD1 | TGTGCCAGCAAACCGACAGGGGAGTACAATGAGCAGTTCTTC | CASKPTGEYNEQFF
TRBJ2-5 | TRBV24-1 | . | 15 | . | TGTGCCACCAGTGACTCCGGGACGTACCAAGAGACCCAGTACTTC | CATSDSGTYQETQYF
TRBJ2-5 | TRBV21-1 | few | 17 | . | TGTGCCAGCAGCCCTGATAGCGGGAGGGCGAATCAAGAGACCCAGTACTTC | CASSPDSGRANQETQYF
TRBJ2-1 | TRBV12-3/TRBV12-4 | . | 14 | TRBD2 | TGTGCCAGCAGTTTTTCGGGGGGGCCTAGTGAGCAGTTCTTC | CASSFSGGPSEQFF
TRBJ2-7 | TRBV5-1 | few | 15 | TRBD1 | TGCGCCAGCAGCCATTCCGACAGGGACCCCGGCGAGCAGTACTTC | CASSHSDRDPGEQYF
TRBJ2-1 | TRBV29-1 | . | 16 | TRBD2 | TGCAGCGTCGCCCGAGCGGGGGGGTCTTGGAACAATGAGCAGTTCTTC | CSVARAGGSWNNEQFF
TRBJ2-7 | TRBV15 | . | 15 | TRBD2 | TGTGCCACCAGCAGAGAACTAGCGGCCTCCTACGAGCAGTACTTC | CATSRELAASYEQYF
TRBJ1-5 | TRBV10-3 | . | 14 | TRBD1 | TGTGCCATCAGTAGGGGACAGCCCAATCAGCCCCAGCATTTT | CAISRGQPNQPQHF
TRBJ2-2 | TRBV4-3 | . | 15 | TRBD2 | TGCGCCAGCAGAGTTCTAGCGGGAGCCACCGGGGAGCTGTTTTTT | CASRVLAGATGELFF
TRBJ2-2 | TRBV3-1 | . | 15 | . | TGTGCCAGCAGCCAAGAAGCCGGGTTCCCCGGGGAGCTGTTTTTT | CASSQEAGFPGELFF
TRBJ1-2 | TRBV29-1 | few | 13 | . | TGCAGCGTTGCCACAGTGGTGGGCTATGGCTACACCTTC | CSVATVVGYGYTF
TRBJ2-3 | TRBV7-2 | many | 13 | . | TGTGCCAGCAGCTACACGATCACAGATACGCAGTATTTT | CASSYTITDTQYF